The 28 T cell receptor beta chains presented below share a single source sample, sequenced in a study of T cells after posttransplantation cyclophosphamide. Sequencing used immunoSEQ multiplex PCR; TCRdb keeps in-frame clones, though not all of them. The data show about 22,000 clones, about 76% seen once. What was sequenced was memory CD4+ T cells sorted from PBMCs. The receptors originated from a woman aged 55-69 years in good health, CMV-negative, and a related stem cell transplant donor.

The chain employs TRBV6-5 and TRBJ2-3; D possibly corresponds to TRBD1 (6 bases). This CDR3 contains 12 residues. Germline CDR1 reads MNHEY; CDR2 reads SVGAGI. V was clipped by 4 bases and J by 12 bases, with 14 bases between them. DNA of the CDR3: TGTGCCAGCAGTTCCAGACAGGACGATCAGTATTTT. Translation: CASSSRQDDQYF.

This rearrangement joins TRBV18 to TRBJ1-1, with 7 positions matching TRBD1. CDR1 KGHSH and CDR2 LQKENI come from the germline V gene. The V segment lost 6 bases and the J segment 2 bases; nucleotides outside the gene matches: 6. The CDR3 extends over 14 amino acids. The chain's CDR3 is CASSPGTANTEAFF. The CDR3, as DNA: TGTGCCAGCTCGCCCGGGACAGCCAACACTGAAGCTTTCTTT.

The chain carries TRBV7-9 and TRBJ2-3, with 11 bases identical to TRBD2. CDR3 size: 16 residues. Germline trimming cut 7 bases from V and 1 base from J; bases unmatched to any gene: 7. Looked up from germline, CDR1 is SEHNR and CDR2 is FQNEAQ (reference sequence). CDR3 residues: CASTRVLAGGTDTQYF. Here the CDR3 DNA reads TGTGCCAGCACTCGAGTACTAGCGGGGGGCACAGATACGCAGTATTTT.

The chain is built from TRBV10-3 and TRBJ2-5; D is perhaps TRBD1 (7 bases). The J call may be mistaken, given a closer DNA end match to TRBJ2-7. The CDR3 is made up of 13 amino acids. Germline CDR1 is ENHRY and CDR2 is SYGVKD. The CDR3 spells CAISEAQGGEQYF. The CDR3 DNA is TGTGCCATCAGTGAAGCGCAGGGGGGCGAGCAGTACTTC.

This chain uses TRBV10-2 with TRBJ2-7, with 7 bases that match TRBD1. With V trimmed by 6 bases and J by 1 base, 12 bases remained unmatched. CDR3 size: 16 residues. The germline gives CDR1 WSHSY, CDR2 SAAADI. CDR3 DNA: TGCGCCAGCAGCCAAAACAGGGGTGGTATGTCCTACGAGCAGTACTTC. Translation gives CASSQNRGGMSYEQYF.

This chain uses TRBV28 with TRBJ1-1; 7 positions agree with TRBD1. CDR1 is MDHEN, CDR2 SYDVKM, per germline. Losses at the gene ends were 4 bases for V and 10 bases for J; bases not matched to a gene: 15. The CDR3 length is 15 residues. The CDR3 bases are TGTGCCAGCAGTTCAACCGGAAAGGGGGCCCAACTAGCTTTCTTT. Protein: CASSSTGKGAQLAFF.

The V and J genes are TRBV19 and TRBJ1-4; 8 nucleotides align to TRBD1. V lost 6 bases to trimming and J lost 8 bases; unmatched junction nucleotides: 11. CDR3 length: 15 amino acids. The germline gives CDR1 LNHDA, CDR2 SQIVND (reference sequence). The CDR3 here is CASSRLDRGREKLFF. Here the CDR3 DNA reads TGTGCCAGTAGCCGACTTGACAGGGGACGGGAAAAACTGTTTTTT. Based on the CDR3 plus reference TRBV19 and TRBJ1-4, the full variable domain is DGGITQSPKYLFRKEGQNVTLSCEQNLNHDAMYWYRQDPGQGLRLIYYSQIVNDFQKGDIAEGYSVSREKKESFPLTVTSAQKNPTAFYLCASSRLDRGREKLFFGSGTQLSVL.

V usage is TRBV2 and J usage is TRBJ2-5, with 9 bases lining up with TRBD1. Looked up from germline, CDR1 is SNHLY and CDR2 is FYNNEI. J was trimmed by 5 bases and V by 6 bases; bases with no gene match: 1. The CDR3 consists of 12 residues. DNA for the CDR3: TGTGCCAGCAGACAGGGGGCTGAGACCCAGTACTTC. This translates into CASRQGAETQYF.

The V call is TRBV4-1, the J call TRBJ2-3; 7 bases are a match to TRBD2. Germline CDR1 and CDR2: MGHRA and YSYEKL. The trim removed 1 base at V and 2 bases at J, leaving 9 bases unmatched. The CDR3 runs to 17 residues. CDR3 sequence: CASSQGLLAGVTDTQYF. The CDR3 DNA is TGCGCCAGCAGCCAAGGGCTTCTTGCGGGGGTCACAGATACGCAGTATTTT.

The chain joins TRBV29-1 to TRBJ2-1, with D uncertain. The CDR3 has 12 residues. CDR1 is SQVTM and CDR2 is ANQGSEA in the germline V gene. The V end lost 5 bases, the J end lost 5 bases, and 10 bases lay between the germline ends. CDR3 sequence reads: CSVRRGDNEQFF. CDR3 in DNA: TGCAGCGTTCGGAGAGGCGACAATGAGCAGTTCTTC.

This clone was counted a few times. V and J are TRBV6-1 and TRBJ1-1, with D perhaps matching TRBD1 (6 bases). The CDR3 runs to 15 residues. Between the trimmed V and J ends, which lost 7 bases and 5 bases, there was a span of 20 bases. From germline, CDR1 is MNHNS and CDR2 SASEGT. The CDR3 loop is CASIRENRVRTEAFF. The CDR3 DNA reads as TGTGCCAGCATACGAGAGAACAGGGTTAGAACTGAAGCTTTCTTT.

V usage is TRBV10-3 and J usage is TRBJ1-4; no firm D call. Germline-derived CDR1 and CDR2 are ENHRY and SYGVKD. The CDR3 is made up of 13 amino acids. V was cut by 6 bases and J by 5 bases, with 10 bases left in between. CDR3 amino acids: CAISEVENEKLFF. CDR3 nucleotides: TGTGCCATCAGCGAAGTAGAAAATGAAAAACTGTTTTTT.

The V call is TRBV6-5, the J call TRBJ1-6, with 7 bases lining up with TRBD1. Trimming took 2 bases from V and 7 from J; bases not matched to a gene: 8. CDR1 and CDR2 (germline): MNHEY, SVGAGI. The CDR3 extends over 16 amino acids. The CDR3 sequence is CASSYAPGQRNSPLHF. CDR3 bases: TGTGCCAGCAGTTACGCCCCGGGACAGCGCAATTCACCCCTCCACTTT.

The chain is built from TRBV27 and TRBJ2-7; possibly TRBD1 for D (6 bases). From germline, CDR1 is MNHEY and CDR2 SMNVEV (reference sequence). The ends were cut back, 6 bases at V and 5 bases at J, with 17 bases in the middle. The CDR3 runs to 14 residues. CDR3 region: CASSFRGSVDEQYF. In nucleotides, the CDR3 is TGTGCCAGCAGCTTCAGGGGAAGTGTGGACGAGCAGTACTTC.

V is TRBV7-3 and J is TRBJ2-7; D is possibly TRBD1 (6 bases). Between the trimmed V and J ends, which lost 2 bases and 4 bases, there was a span of 12 bases. Germline V gene sequence: CDR1 SGHTA, CDR2 FQGTGA. This CDR3 is 14 amino acids long. The CDR3 nucleotides are TGTGCCAGCAGCTTAGGGGGCGGCGGGTACGAGCAGTACTTC. Protein: CASSLGGGGYEQYF.

J is TRBJ2-7 and V is TRBV9, with TRBD1 matching over 10 bases. V trimming: 4 bases; J trimming: 4 bases; junction bases outside the gene matches: 8. This CDR3 region has 15 residues. Germline values: CDR1 SGDLS, CDR2 YYNGEE. The CDR3 spells CASSPRDRGSYEQYF. In DNA, the CDR3 is TGTGCCAGCAGCCCCCGGGACAGGGGTAGTTACGAGCAGTACTTC.

The CDR3 spells CASSQDLRTEAFF. DNA of the CDR3: TGCGCCAGCAGCCAAGATCTACGCACTGAAGCTTTCTTT. J is TRBJ1-1 and V is TRBV4-3; no definite D call. This CDR3 spans 13 amino acids. The V gene's germline CDR1 is LGHNA and CDR2 YSLEER. The V end was cut by 0 bases, the J end by 4 bases, with 6 bases between.

The chain joins TRBV5-1 to TRBJ2-7; TRBD1 is a possible D gene (6 bases). CDR3 length: 14 amino acids. From germline, CDR1 is SGHRS and CDR2 YFSETQ. Trimming cost V 0 bases and J 4 bases, with 11 bases left between them. The CDR3: CASSLDREVYEQYF. CDR3 in DNA: TGCGCCAGCAGCTTGGACAGGGAAGTATACGAGCAGTACTTC.

This clone showed up just a few times. The chain is built from TRBV28 and TRBJ1-2; 10 bases align to TRBD1. The germline gives CDR1 MDHEN, CDR2 SYDVKM. The CDR3 is 16 amino acids. V lost 7 bases to trimming and J lost 4 bases; unmatched junction nucleotides: 12. This CDR3 is CASTQLGQGFSYGYTF. The CDR3 nucleotides read TGTGCCAGCACCCAGTTGGGACAGGGGTTTAGCTATGGCTACACCTTC.

The rearrangement uses TRBV7-3 and TRBJ1-1; 9 bases agree with TRBD1. The CDR3 runs 14 residues. Germline-derived CDR1 and CDR2 are SGHTA and FQGTGA. The junction had 2 bases not matched to a gene; V was cut back by 5 bases and J by 1 base. CDR3 residues: CASSATGGNTEAFF. CDR3 DNA: TGTGCCAGCAGCGCGACAGGGGGGAACACTGAAGCTTTCTTT.

The chain employs TRBV9 and TRBJ2-1; D ambiguous. Germline CDR1 is SGDLS and CDR2 is YYNGEE. The V and J ends lost 3 bases and 7 bases respectively, with 5 bases between them. CDR3 size: 11 residues. This chain's CDR3 is CASSGENEQFF. CDR3 DNA sequence: TGTGCCAGCAGCGGAGAGAATGAGCAGTTCTTC.

V is TRBV28 and J is TRBJ2-7; TRBD2 matches at 7 bases. V gave up 2 bases and J gave up 1 base; unmatched junction bases: 5. CDR1 is MDHEN and CDR2 is SYDVKM in the germline V gene. The CDR3 sequence is 15 residues long. For the CDR3, the DNA is TGTGCCAGCAGTTTAGAGGCTAGCGGTTCCTACGAGCAGTACTTC. Protein sequence: CASSLEASGSYEQYF.

This chain links TRBV11-3 with TRBJ1-5; D is undetermined. Germline assignment: CDR1 SGHNT and CDR2 YENEEA. Trimming pared 5 bases from V and 12 bases from J, leaving 8 bases between. The CDR3 runs to 10 residues. CDR3 residues: CASSAFGQHF. CDR3 nucleotides: TGTGCCAGCAGCGCCTTCGGCCAGCATTTT.

This clone was counted a few times. Different DNA sequences within this sample yield the same CDR3. V and J are TRBV19 and TRBJ1-1, with D maybe TRBD1 (6 bases). V gave up 4 bases and J gave up 1 base, with 10 bases separating them. This CDR3 contains 14 residues. Per germline, CDR1 LNHDA and CDR2 SQIVND (reference sequence). The CDR3 loop is CASSRGRSNTEAFF. In nucleotides, the CDR3 is TGTGCCAGTAGTAGGGGGCGATCGAACACTGAAGCTTTCTTT.

This chain links TRBV18 with TRBJ2-5; 10 bases are a match to TRBD2. Per germline, CDR1 KGHSH and CDR2 LQKENI. This CDR3 comprises 17 residues. The ends lost 3 bases at V and 5 bases at J; junction bases unmatched: 12. CDR3 region: CASSPGGSGGALETQYF. The CDR3 DNA reads TGTGCCAGCTCACCCGGAGGGAGCGGGGGGGCCTTGGAGACCCAGTACTTC.

V is TRBV5-5 and J is TRBJ1-3; no clear D gene. Germline CDR1 is SGHKS and CDR2 is YYEKEE (reference sequence). V was pared by 5 bases and J by 1 base, with 10 bases between. The CDR3 has 14 amino acids. CDR3 sequence reads: CASSASGSGNTIYF. In nucleotides, the CDR3 is TGTGCCAGCAGTGCGTCAGGTTCTGGAAACACCATATATTTT.

This clone was seen a handful of times. The chain has TRBV9 and TRBJ2-5, with D possibly matching TRBD1 (5 bases). This CDR3 has 15 amino acids. Per germline, CDR1 SGDLS and CDR2 YYNGEE. V lost 4 bases, J lost 5 bases, and 18 bases lay in between. The CDR3 sequence: CASSPGFLELETQYF. Here the CDR3 DNA reads TGTGCCAGCAGCCCAGGGTTTCTAGAGTTGGAGACCCAGTACTTC.

In its sample, this clone ranks as medium-sized. The gene calls are TRBV15 and TRBJ2-1, with TRBD1 identical over 8 bases. CDR1 is LNHNV and CDR2 is YYDKDF in the germline V gene (reference sequence). The trim removed 2 bases at V and 4 bases at J, leaving 4 bases unmatched. The CDR3 loop spans 15 amino acids. CDR3 protein: CATSRSGQGYNEQFF. CDR3 coding DNA: TGTGCCACCAGCAGATCAGGACAGGGTTACAATGAGCAGTTCTTC. Full variable domain (rest looked up from reference TRBV15 and TRBJ2-1): DAMVIQNPRYQVTQFGKPVTLSCSQTLNHNVMYWYQQKSSQAPKLLFHYYDKDFNNEADTPDNFQSRRPNTSFCFLDIRSPGLGDTAMYLCATSRSGQGYNEQFFGPGTRLTVL.